The 2 T cell receptor beta chains given below trace back to one sample, sequenced in a study of a mutant IDH1 vaccine in newly diagnosed glioma (dated by TCRdb to the early 2020s). According to the study, the label for this sample's time point signals: week 35, safety follow-up. Each vaccine dose was 300 ug of a 20-mer mutant IDH1 peptide in Montanide, given subcutaneously with topical imiquimod. What these receptors recognize is not known. Library preparation was by the immunoSEQ multiplex PCR assay. The source is immuneACCESS, and TCRdb retained only in-frame sequences with V and J called. Part of the clones is not carried over; for the studies checked, unresolved V genes explain less than half of this, and the remainder is unexplained. For this sample there are tens of thousands of clones; more than 75% appear just once. More than 1.5% of the sample comes from the top ten. Specimen: PBMCs, collected from a glioma patient whose treatment included an IDH1 peptide vaccine. Receptor source: a man under 40 with glioma.

The chain uses TRBV28 and TRBJ2-4, with a possible D match to TRBD2 (6 bases). The ends were cut back, 6 bases at V and 4 bases at J, with 16 bases in the middle. This CDR3 spans 15 amino acids. From germline, CDR1 is MDHEN and CDR2 SYDVKM. CDR3 nucleotides: TGTGCCAGCAGCAAACCGGGACTCATTAAAAACATTCAGTACTTC. This sequence encodes CASSKPGLIKNIQYF.

V and J are TRBV10-2 and TRBJ2-7; 9 bases are shared with TRBD2. The CDR3 extends over 15 amino acids. Germline lookup yields CDR1 WSHSY and CDR2 SAAADI. Losses at the gene ends were 0 bases for V and 3 bases for J; bases not matched to a gene: 3. CDR3 in DNA: TGCGCCAGCAGTGAGTCGGGCGGGAGGGTCTACGAGCAGTACTTC. Its translation: CASSESGGRVYEQYF.